This TCR beta chain was found in a study of post-analysis software for immune sequencing data. Study-level points and caveats: Normalized Chao1 diversity in multiple sclerosis patients fell significantly below that of controls.

As regards this clonotype: What it binds is unknown.

Every TCR beta cDNA library bore unique molecular identifiers. TCRdb re-analysed the PCR reads in MiXCR, keeping a single row per CDR3 protein. The table includes approximately 660,000 distinct CDR3 sequences, approximately 59% detected once. Sequencing input: blood. The receptor was isolated from a girl aged 2-9 years with multiple sclerosis.

In DNA form, the CDR3 reads TGCGCCAGCAGCCGCGGACAGGGGAAGACTGAAGCTTTCTTT. It codes for CASSRGQGKTEAFF. The chain carries TRBV5-1 and TRBJ1-1; TRBD1 aligns across 9 bases. The CDR3 runs 14 residues. Germline V CDR1 and CDR2: SGHRS, YFSETQ. V trimming: 4 bases; J trimming: 5 bases; junction bases outside the gene matches: 6. The whole variable domain, filled in from reference TRBV5-1 and TRBJ1-1, reads KAGVTQTPRYLIKTRGQQVTLSCSPISGHRSVSWYQQTPGQGLQFLFEYFSETQRNKGNFPGRFSGRQFSNSRSEMNVSTLELGDSALYLCASSRGQGKTEAFFGQGTRLTVV.